This T cell receptor beta chain was observed in a study of blood T cells in healthy people across ages. Study-level points and caveats: In the absence of known donor CMV status, changes in expanded clonotypes were possibly confounded.

On this clonotype itself: What it recognizes is unknown.

For the second PCR, which ran for about 6 to 12 cycles, a sample-barcoded 5' primer and a J-beta primer mix were used. A 12-random-nucleotide template-switch adaptor tagged each cDNA molecule. TCRdb recomputed calls from the 5' RACE reads with MiXCR, one row per CDR3 protein. In the table there are roughly 800,000 distinct CDR3 sequences, over 45% of which are singletons. The CDR3 has 16 amino acids. Per the germline V gene, CDR1 is SQVTM and CDR2 is ANQGSEA. V was pared by 4 bases and J by 0 bases, with 18 bases between. Sample donors were healthy Caucasian individuals that came from Russia, aged roughly 6 to 90.

The chain employs TRBV29-1 and TRBJ2-5; D possibly corresponds to TRBD2 (5 bases). The sequenced sample was blood. The clonotype was recovered from a man aged 25 to 40 in good health. The CDR3 DNA follows: TGCAGCGTTGTGCTCGGGATTGGTTGGGACCAAGAGACCCAGTACTTC. It is translated as CSVVLGIGWDQETQYF.